One TCR beta chain is described in this entry. Its antigen remains unidentified. The read stops 3 residues short of the end of the CDR3; the missing end is completed from the germline J gene. The CDR3 length is 13 residues. The germline CDR1 and CDR2 sequences are GTSNPN and SVGIG (reference sequence). The sample comes from a study of T cells in women clearing cervical HPV infection. Study at large: Only a few women had HLA typing results available.

Clones were sequenced by immunoSEQ multiplex PCR, and TCRdb holds only the in-frame ones, with some missing. Its listing shows roughly 31,000 clones. Findings and caveats of the study: TRBV6-7 abundance was lower in cases than controls (approximately 0.1% versus 0.17%).

Prevalent HPV16 infections were excluded; only incident single HPV16 infections included. The receptor comes from a woman between 18 and 70 years old with a cervical HPV16 infection that either progressed to CIN3+ or cleared (not recorded which). The V and J genes are TRBV30 and TRBJ2-4; D is perhaps TRBD2 (6 bases). The source material was blood buffy coat. CDR3 bases read: TGTGCCTGGAGTGAAATGGGAGTGCGGGGT. It codes for CAWSEMGVRG. The complete CDR3 sequence is CAWSEMGVRGQYF. The complete variable domain, with remaining parts taken from reference TRBV30 and TRBJ2-4, reads SQTIHQWPATLVQPVGSPLSLECTVEGTSNPNLYWYRQAAGRGLQLLFYSVGIGQISSEVPQNLSASRPQDRQFILSSKKLLLSDSGFYLCAWSEMGVRGQYFGAGTRLSVL.